This TCR beta chain was observed in a study of CD8 T cells in ankylosing spondylitis. The authors made TCR beta libraries by quantitative 5'-RACE with molecular barcodes. TCRdb fed the 5' RACE reads into MiXCR, producing one record per CDR3 protein. Seen here are more than 300,000 distinct CDR3 sequences, less than 9.5% observed once, and the top ten hold about 15%. This clonotype was counted between two and nine times. Its antigen is as yet unknown. CDR3 size: 16 residues. Germline CDR1 and CDR2: SEHNR and FQNEAQ (reference sequence). The ends lost 5 bases at V and 7 bases at J; junction bases unmatched: 6. Study results and caveats: The study identified a TCR beta motif of roughly eight highly homologous variants that appeared characteristic of ankylosing spondylitis blood. According to the report, clones linked to the disease were significantly enriched in matched synovial fluid samples taken from ankylosing spondylitis patients.

The clonotype originates from a male donor with ankylosing spondylitis. The V call is TRBV7-9, the J call TRBJ2-1; 15 bases line up with TRBD2. The sample comprised blood, either unsorted or a sorted T cell fraction (not recorded which). CDR3 region: CASSPWTSGRANEQFF. Here the CDR3 DNA reads TGTGCCAGCAGCCCTTGGACTAGCGGGAGGGCGAATGAGCAGTTCTTC. Full variable domain (rest looked up from reference TRBV7-9 and TRBJ2-1): DTGVSQNPRHKITKRGQNVTFRCDPISEHNRLYWYRQTLGQGPEFLTYFQNEAQLEKSRLLSDRFSAERPKGSFSTLEIQRTEQGDSAMYLCASSPWTSGRANEQFFGPGTRLTVL.